These T cell receptor beta chains were read from a single sample in a study of neurological immune-mediated disorders. MiXCR, run by TCRdb on the 5' RACE reads, gives a single entry per CDR3 protein. Of roughly 57,000 distinct CDR3 sequences in the sample, under 30% were seen once. Material for sequencing was PBMCs. Source of these receptors: a man between 60 and 75 years old with HTLV-1-associated myelopathy (HAM/TSP). CDR3s include the opening cysteine and the closing phenylalanine or tryptophan. A D gene is named only where the DNA matches it firmly. Clone size is shown for a subset of rows, as once, few, many or a class of expanded clone.

clone_size,d_call,v_call,j_call,cdr3_aa,cdr3_nt
-,-,TRBV9,TRBJ1-2,CARSVDDSGNGYTF,TGTGCCAGAAGCGTAGATGACAGTGGAAATGGCTACACCTTC
many,TRBD1,TRBV5-1,TRBJ2-3,CASSLTGGARADTQYF,TGCGCCAGCAGCTTGACAGGGGGCGCGCGGGCAGATACGCAGTATTTT
-,TRBD1,TRBV5-1,TRBJ1-1,CASSGTGGGLTEAFF,TGCGCCAGCAGCGGGACAGGGGGCGGTTTGACTGAAGCTTTCTTT
-,-,TRBV20-1,TRBJ2-1,CSARRGNEQFF,TGCAGTGCTAGACGGGGGAATGAGCAGTTCTTC
-,-,TRBV28,TRBJ2-1,CASGGRVNEQFF,TGTGCCAGCGGGGGACGGGTTAATGAGCAGTTCTTC
many,TRBD1,TRBV7-2,TRBJ2-7,CASSGATGSFTLQYF,TGTGCCAGCAGCGGGGCGACAGGGAGTTTCACGTTGCAGTACTTC
many,TRBD1,TRBV20-1,TRBJ2-5,CSASRPGGIKTQYF,TGCAGTGCTAGTAGGCCAGGGGGCATTAAGACCCAGTACTTC
many,-,TRBV20-1,TRBJ2-1,CSARRGVGYNEQFF,TGCAGTGCTAGACGGGGAGTGGGATACAATGAGCAGTTCTTC
many,-,TRBV5-1,TRBJ1-2,CASSGNRNGYTF,TGCGCCAGCAGCGGGAACAGGAATGGCTACACCTTC
medium-sized,-,TRBV5-1,TRBJ2-5,CASSLAAGETQYF,TGCGCCAGCAGCTTGGCGGCAGGGGAGACCCAGTACTTC
many,-,TRBV9,TRBJ2-7,CASSVASGLAYEQYF,TGTGCCAGCAGCGTAGCATCAGGGCTGGCCTACGAGCAGTACTTC
many,TRBD2,TRBV7-2,TRBJ2-5,CASSLDAGGETQYF,TGTGCCAGCAGCTTAGATGCGGGAGGGGAGACCCAGTACTTC
many,TRBD2,TRBV3-1,TRBJ2-2,CASSQGLVGTGELFF,TGTGCCAGCAGCCAGGGACTAGTAGGCACCGGGGAGCTGTTTTTT
many,TRBD1,TRBV7-9,TRBJ2-7,CASSLGTGGSDGNEQYF,TGTGCCAGCAGCTTAGGGACAGGTGGGTCCGATGGGAACGAGCAGTACTTC
-,-,TRBV7-6,TRBJ2-3,CASSLRPGDTQYF,TGTGCCAGCAGCTTAAGGCCTGGGGATACGCAGTATTTT
many,-,TRBV5-1,TRBJ1-1,CASSLGQGWTEAFF,TGCGCCAGCAGCTTGGGGCAGGGGTGGACTGAAGCTTTCTTT
many,TRBD1,TRBV29-1,TRBJ1-3,CSASTGPGNTIYF,TGCAGCGCCTCGACAGGGCCTGGAAACACCATATATTTT
many,TRBD1,TRBV28,TRBJ1-1,CASSLGFGRGGTEAFF,TGTGCCAGCAGTTTGGGTTTCGGCAGGGGGGGAACTGAAGCTTTCTTT
many,-,TRBV29-1,TRBJ2-3,CSVGEGRTDTQYF,TGCAGCGTTGGTGAGGGGCGCACAGATACGCAGTATTTT
many,TRBD1,TRBV16,TRBJ2-1,CASSRGTGAGNEQFF,TGTGCCAGCAGCCGGGGGACAGGGGCCGGCAATGAGCAGTTCTTC
-,TRBD1,TRBV20-1,TRBJ1-1,CSARPGTALPNTEAFF,TGCAGTGCTAGACCCGGGACAGCGCTTCCAAACACTGAAGCTTTCTTT
many,-,TRBV9,TRBJ1-1,CASSVEAQPNTEAFF,TGTGCCAGCAGCGTAGAAGCGCAGCCGAACACTGAAGCTTTCTTT
many,-,TRBV4-1,TRBJ2-3,CASSQREDREADTQYF,TGCGCCAGCAGCCAGCGGGAGGACAGGGAGGCAGATACGCAGTATTTT
many,-,TRBV3-1,TRBJ1-5,CASSQGLNQPQHF,TGTGCCAGCAGCCAAGGGCTCAATCAGCCCCAGCATTTT
many,TRBD2,TRBV20-1,TRBJ2-7,CSARDKVASGAHEQYF,TGCAGTGCTAGAGATAAAGTGGCTAGCGGGGCTCACGAGCAGTACTTC
many,-,TRBV11-2,TRBJ1-6,CASSNAVDVGPRVMPLHF,TGTGCCAGCAGCAATGCCGTGGATGTTGGGCCCAGGGTGATGCCCCTCCACTTT
-,-,TRBV5-1,TRBJ2-7,CASSLVGYEQYF,TGCGCCAGCAGCTTGGTCGGGTACGAGCAGTACTTC